The source of this T cell receptor (beta chain) is a study of response to subunit inactivated influenza vaccine. Findings of the study overall: New T cells are recruited in small numbers by each seasonal influenza vaccination, according to the authors' suggestion.

TCRdb processed the RT-PCR reads anew with MiXCR; each CDR3 protein has one entry. The sample yields about 650,000 distinct CDR3 sequences, approximately 14% seen once. This clonotype was detected many times. As yet, its antigen is unknown. J was trimmed by 6 bases and V by 6 bases; bases with no gene match: 14. CDR3 length equals 15 residues. CDR1 SQVTM and CDR2 ANQGSEA come from the germline V gene. Sequenced here: PBMCs from blood, sampled 11 to 12 days after vaccination. The source is a man aged 45 to 65 who received an inactivated influenza vaccine. This chain connects TRBV29-1 to TRBJ2-5; 9 bases match TRBD1. Here the CDR3 DNA reads TGCAGCGTCGGACAGGGGCCGGGCATGGGAAAGACCCAGTACTTC. Protein: CSVGQGPGMGKTQYF.